The 17 T cell receptor beta chains below come from one sample, sequenced in a study of blood T cell repertoires in COVID-19. The table came from immunoSEQ multiplex PCR; TCRdb's copy has only in-frame clones and leaves some out. The sample holds 390,000 or so clones, 85% to 90% seen once. What was sequenced was PBMCs or T cells enriched from blood (not recorded which). Receptors were obtained from a man aged 18-30 years who had recovered from COVID-19.

V and J are TRBV10-3 and TRBJ1-1; 7 nucleotides line up with TRBD1. The CDR3 covers 17 residues. Germline CDR1 reads ENHRY; CDR2 reads SYGVKD. The trim removed 4 bases at V and 0 bases at J, leaving 11 bases unmatched. The CDR3 loop reads CAISGTGEVRMNTEAFF. Here the CDR3 DNA reads TGTGCCATCAGTGGAACAGGGGAGGTGCGTATGAACACTGAAGCTTTCTTT.

The chain has TRBV19 and TRBJ1-3; 8 bases map to TRBD1. CDR3 length equals 15 residues. V shed 10 bases, J shed 3 bases, and the junction held 11 bases outside the gene matches. The germline V gene has CDR1 LNHDA and CDR2 SQIVND (reference sequence). As DNA, the CDR3 is TGTGCCACCACCGATGCAGGGGGCCGTGGAAACACCATATATTTT. Its protein is CATTDAGGRGNTIYF.

The rearrangement links TRBV7-2 to TRBJ2-5, with 11 bases identical to TRBD2. The germline gives CDR1 SGHTA, CDR2 FQGNSA. The CDR3 runs 14 residues. With 3 bases clipped from V and 5 bases from J, the junction kept 2 bases outside the gene matches. CDR3 loop: CASSFSSGRETQYF. CDR3 bases: TGTGCCAGCAGCTTTTCTAGCGGGAGGGAGACCCAGTACTTC.

The chain recombines TRBV19 with TRBJ1-5; D uncertain. In germline, CDR1 is LNHDA, CDR2 SQIVND (reference sequence). The CDR3 runs 17 residues. Trimming took off 6 bases at V and 7 bases at J, with 25 bases between the two ends. The CDR3 region is CASRNLLTAISRQPQHF. Here the CDR3 DNA reads TGTGCCAGTAGGAACCTTCTCACGGCGATATCTAGACAGCCCCAGCATTTT.

The chain couples TRBV28 to TRBJ2-1, with TRBD1 identical over 9 bases. The CDR3 extends over 15 amino acids. Trimming cost V 4 bases and J 5 bases; bases outside gene matches: 6. CDR1 MDHEN and CDR2 SYDVKM come from the germline V gene. The DNA for the CDR3 is TGTGCCAGCAGTTCGCCGACAGGGGGGAACAATGAGCAGTTCTTC. Protein product: CASSSPTGGNNEQFF.

This clone was observed a handful of times. The rearrangement uses TRBV29-1 and TRBJ1-5; D is possibly TRBD1 (5 bases). Trimming shortened V by 4 bases and J by 7 bases, and 14 bases separated the two germline ends. The CDR3 consists of 13 residues. Looked up from germline, CDR1 is SQVTM and CDR2 is ANQGSEA. CDR3 in DNA: TGCAGCGTTGCTTTGGGGCGTATGCAGCCCCAGCATTTT. Amino acid sequence: CSVALGRMQPQHF. The entire variable domain, with the rest obtained from reference TRBV29-1 and TRBJ1-5, is as follows: SAVISQKPSRDICQRGTSLTIQCQVDSQVTMMFWYRQQPGQSLTLIATANQGSEATYESGFVIDKFPISRPNLTFSTLTVSNMSPEDSSIYLCSVALGRMQPQHFGDGTRLSIL.

V and J are TRBV9 and TRBJ1-6; D gene ambiguous. Trimming took off 4 bases at V and 0 bases at J, with 11 bases between the two ends. The CDR3 is made up of 16 amino acids. Germline V gives CDR1 SGDLS, CDR2 YYNGEE. CDR3 region: CASSPRPSSYNSPLHF. The CDR3 DNA is TGTGCCAGCAGCCCTAGACCCAGCTCCTATAATTCACCCCTCCACTTT.

The chain uses TRBV21-1 and TRBJ2-3; the table calls TRBD2, which could not be checked here. TRBV21-1 is noted as a pseudogene. This CDR3 has 17 amino acids. The CDR3 DNA follows: TGTGCCAGCAGCAAAGGGAAGGGCAGAGAGGAGGCAGATACGCAGTATTTT. Translated: CASSKGKGREEADTQYF.

The table lists this clone with a count of one. The J gene is TRBJ2-2, the V gene TRBV5-5; TRBD1 might be the D (6 bases). The CDR3 has 17 amino acids. Germline V gene lookup returns CDR1 SGHKS and CDR2 YYEKEE (reference sequence). V was clipped by 3 bases and J by 2 bases, with 17 bases between them. The CDR3 DNA follows: TGTGCCAGCAGCTACCGGGACACCCCTTTTAACACCGGGGAGCTGTTTTTT. Its protein product is CASSYRDTPFNTGELFF.

This chain joins TRBV9 and TRBJ2-5, with TRBD2 as a possible D gene (5 bases). Trimming cost V 0 bases and J 3 bases, with 12 bases left between them. The CDR3 sequence is 15 residues long. In germline, CDR1 is SGDLS, CDR2 YYNGEE. The CDR3 DNA sequence: TGTGCCAGCAGCGTAGGGCATATCGGGAAAGAGACCCAGTACTTC. As protein: CASSVGHIGKETQYF.

This chain joins TRBV27 and TRBJ1-6; D might be TRBD1 (6 bases). CDR3 size: 17 residues. V lost 5 bases and J lost 3, with 17 bases in between. Germline assignment: CDR1 MNHEY and CDR2 SMNVEV (reference sequence). The DNA of the CDR3 is TGTGCCAGCAGTACTGGCAGGGGAAAGGGCTATAATTCACCCCTCCACTTT. Translation gives CASSTGRGKGYNSPLHF.

The genes are TRBV5-1 and TRBJ2-7; D is unclear. V dropped 2 bases and J dropped 3 bases, with 6 bases sitting between them. CDR1 and CDR2 from the germline V gene are SGHRS and YFSETQ. This CDR3 is 12 amino acids long. As DNA, the CDR3 is TGCGCCAGCAGCTTATCAGGCTACGAGCAGTACTTC. This translates into CASSLSGYEQYF.

The chain uses TRBV5-1 and TRBJ1-2; 11 nucleotides match TRBD1. CDR3 size: 15 residues. Trimming at V came to 4 bases and at J to 4 bases, leaving 6 bases not matched to a gene. Germline assignment: CDR1 SGHRS and CDR2 YFSETQ. The CDR3 sequence: CASSRTGTGGYGYTF. The CDR3 DNA follows: TGCGCCAGCAGCCGTACCGGGACAGGGGGCTATGGCTACACCTTC.

This clone was recorded once. The same CDR3 also results from other DNA sequences found in this sample. The rearrangement joins TRBV5-1 to TRBJ2-7; D remains unclear. The CDR3 has 13 residues. V dropped 0 bases and J dropped 1 base, with 5 bases sitting between them. The germline V gene encodes CDR1 SGHRS and CDR2 YFSETQ. This chain's CDR3 is CASSLESSYEQYF. CDR3 bases: TGCGCCAGCAGCTTGGAATCTTCCTACGAGCAGTACTTC.

The table lists this clone with a count of one. The chain uses TRBV12-5 and TRBJ1-1, with D maybe TRBD1 (6 bases). Germline-derived CDR1 and CDR2 are LGHNT and FRNRAP. With 6 bases removed from V and 0 bases from J, the gap between germline ends came to 11 bases. This CDR3 spans 14 amino acids. The CDR3 protein is CASGPTGLNTEAFF. CDR3 sequence (DNA): TGTGCTAGTGGGCCGACAGGACTGAACACTGAAGCTTTCTTT. The entire variable domain, with the rest obtained from reference TRBV12-5 and TRBJ1-1, is as follows: DARVTQTPRHKVTEMGQEVTMRCQPILGHNTVFWYRQTMMQGLELLAYFRNRAPLDDSGMPKDRFSAEMPDATLATLKIQPSEPRDSAVYFCASGPTGLNTEAFFGQGTRLTVV.

About this clone: One junction end disagrees with the germline gene, perhaps due to a read error. V usage is TRBV27 and J usage is TRBJ2-1, with 7 bases identical to TRBD2. Germline CDR1 reads MNHEY; CDR2 reads SMNVEV (reference sequence). The CDR3 has 14 amino acids. The CDR3 DNA reads as TGTGCCAGCAGAATGGTGGGAGGGCACAATGAGGAGTTCTTC. Its translation is CASRMVGGHNEEFF.

The rearrangement joins TRBV6-5 to TRBJ1-3, with D tentatively TRBD1 (5 bases). Germline assignment: CDR1 MNHEY and CDR2 SVGAGI. The germline V and J ends were trimmed by 6 bases and 2 bases, with 14 bases remaining between them. This CDR3 spans 15 amino acids. This CDR3 is CASSYTTQAGNTIYF. CDR3 DNA: TGTGCCAGCAGCTATACGACACAGGCTGGAAACACCATATATTTT.